The 27 T cell receptor beta chains given below trace back to one sample, sequenced in a study of control samples from healthy donors and cancer patients. Sequencing used immunoSEQ multiplex PCR; TCRdb keeps in-frame clones, though not all of them. The repertoire has 80,000 or so clones, roughly 92% of them found once; the top ten carry 6.2%. The sequenced material came from blood. The receptor source for this set is a woman in her 40s in good health.

The chain carries TRBV4-1 and TRBJ2-3; 7 bases line up with TRBD2. This CDR3 has 17 residues. Germline V gene lookup returns CDR1 MGHRA and CDR2 YSYEKL. J gave up 3 bases and V 0 bases, and 9 bases lay outside the gene matches. The CDR3 is CASSQETAGVRTDTQYF. The CDR3 DNA follows: TGCGCCAGCAGCCAAGAAACTGCGGGAGTAAGGACAGATACGCAGTATTTT.

This clone came up once. Here the CDR3 reads CASSEEPGNYGYTF. The DNA for the CDR3 is TGTGCCAGCAGTGAAGAGCCGGGTAACTATGGCTACACCTTC. The chain couples TRBV2 to TRBJ1-2; D is unclear. CDR1 and CDR2 from the germline V gene are SNHLY and FYNNEI. This CDR3 comprises 14 residues. The V gene lost 1 base and the J gene lost 1 base, with 7 bases spanning the gap.

The rearrangement uses TRBV20-1 and TRBJ1-1; D is undetermined. The CDR3 has 11 residues. Germline-derived CDR1 and CDR2 are DFQATT and SNEGSKA (reference sequence). V dropped 5 bases and J dropped 6 bases, with 10 bases sitting between them. The CDR3 protein is CSALTPSEAFF. DNA of the CDR3: TGCAGTGCTTTGACTCCGTCTGAAGCTTTCTTT.

V and J are TRBV7-9 and TRBJ2-1, with D perhaps matching TRBD2 (5 bases). V lost 5 bases to trimming and J lost 4 bases, with 12 bases between them. Germline lookup yields CDR1 SEHNR and CDR2 FQNEAQ (reference sequence). This CDR3 is built from 14 residues. The CDR3 reads CASSPRTDYNEQFF. The CDR3 nucleotides read TGTGCCAGCAGCCCGAGGACTGATTACAATGAGCAGTTCTTC.

This clone turned up a few times. This chain links TRBV11-3 with TRBJ1-3, with D possibly matching TRBD1 (6 bases). The germline CDR1 and CDR2 sequences are SGHNT and YENEEA. The CDR3 is 15 residues long. V lost 2 bases to trimming and J lost 2 bases, with 10 bases between them. This CDR3 reads CASSLNGGPGNTIYF. The CDR3, as DNA: TGTGCCAGCAGCTTAAACGGGGGGCCTGGAAACACCATATATTTT.

This sequence joins TRBV7-2 and TRBJ2-1; 7 nucleotides match TRBD2. The CDR3 has 15 amino acids. Germline CDR1 is SGHTA and CDR2 is FQGNSA. With V trimmed by 0 bases and J by 6 bases, 5 bases remained unmatched. The CDR3 reads CASSLAPGTTNEQFF. In DNA, the CDR3 is TGTGCCAGCAGCTTAGCACCCGGGACTACCAATGAGCAGTTCTTC.

The chain couples TRBV6-5 to TRBJ2-3; 7 bases align to TRBD2. V lost 2 bases, J lost 6 bases, and 5 bases stayed unmatched. The germline gives CDR1 MNHEY, CDR2 SVGAGI. This CDR3 is 14 amino acids long. The CDR3 region has the DNA TGTGCCAGCAGTTACCTTGCGGGAGTGGATACGCAGTATTTT. Protein: CASSYLAGVDTQYF.

The chain has TRBV5-1 and TRBJ2-7, with TRBD2 matching over 7 bases. Germline lookup yields CDR1 SGHRS and CDR2 YFSETQ. V lost 0 bases to trimming and J lost 2 bases; unmatched junction nucleotides: 2. CDR3 length equals 14 residues. DNA for the CDR3: TGCGCCAGCAGCTTGGAGGGACTAACCTACGAGCAGTACTTC. Protein sequence: CASSLEGLTYEQYF.

V is TRBV7-3 and J is TRBJ2-2; 7 bases are shared with TRBD1. CDR1 and CDR2 (germline): SGHTA, FQGTGA. CDR3 size: 14 residues. Germline trimming cut 5 bases from V and 7 bases from J; bases unmatched to any gene: 7. The CDR3 region has the DNA TGTGCCAGCAGCGGAACAGGGGCGAGCGGGGAGCTGTTTTTT. It codes for CASSGTGASGELFF.

J is TRBJ2-7 and V is TRBV2, with D perhaps TRBD1 (5 bases). Looked up from germline, CDR1 is SNHLY and CDR2 is FYNNEI. This CDR3 is built from 13 residues. V lost 7 bases to trimming and J lost 1 base, with 11 bases between them. CDR3 DNA sequence: TGTGCCAGCAAGCCCGACAGTTCCTACGAGCAGTACTTC. It is translated as CASKPDSSYEQYF. Full variable domain (outside the CDR3, taken from reference TRBV2 and TRBJ2-7): EPEVTQTPSHQVTQMGQEVILRCVPISNHLYFYWYRQILGQKVEFLVSFYNNEISEKSEIFDDQFSVERPDGSNFTLKIRSTKLEDSAMYFCASKPDSSYEQYFGPGTRLTVT.

This chain connects TRBV30 to TRBJ2-2; the D gene is possibly TRBD2 (6 bases). Trimming pared 1 base from V and 8 bases from J, leaving 14 bases between. Germline CDR1 GTSNPN, CDR2 SVGIG (reference sequence). This CDR3 spans 14 amino acids. CDR3 amino acids: CAWSGGTGAGELFF. DNA for the CDR3: TGTGCCTGGAGTGGAGGGACGGGAGCAGGGGAGCTGTTTTTT.

The rearrangement links TRBV10-3 to TRBJ1-2; the D gene is possibly TRBD1 (5 bases). Germline values: CDR1 ENHRY, CDR2 SYGVKD. This CDR3 contains 15 residues. The ends were cut back, 0 bases at V and 0 bases at J, with 8 bases in the middle. This CDR3 is CAISESDKSNYGYTF. The CDR3 bases are TGTGCCATCAGTGAGTCGGACAAGTCTAACTATGGCTACACCTTC.

The V call is TRBV5-1, the J call TRBJ1-1, with D hard to call. Trimming cost V 0 bases and J 0 bases, with 18 bases left between them. The CDR3 length is 18 residues. From germline, CDR1 is SGHRS and CDR2 YFSETQ. The CDR3: CASSLVSRAYSMNTEAFF. In nucleotides, the CDR3 is TGCGCCAGCAGCTTGGTAAGTCGGGCGTATTCCATGAACACTGAAGCTTTCTTT.

The gene calls are TRBV7-8 and TRBJ2-3, with 9 nucleotides matching TRBD2. The CDR3 totals 16 residues. Losses at the gene ends were 5 bases for V and 2 bases for J; bases not matched to a gene: 8. From germline, CDR1 is SGHVS and CDR2 FQNEAQ. CDR3 bases: TGTGCCAGCAGCCTAGTTAGCGGGGGTAACACAGATACGCAGTATTTT. This codes for CASSLVSGGNTDTQYF.

This clone was counted only a few times. The chain has TRBV28 and TRBJ2-5; a weak D match, TRBD2 (5 bases). Trimming took off 5 bases at V and 1 base at J, with 14 bases between the two ends. Looked up from germline, CDR1 is MDHEN and CDR2 is SYDVKM. The CDR3 has 15 residues. The CDR3 coding sequence is TGTGCCAGCAGTCTAGGTAGCGCGGTCCAAGAGACCCAGTACTTC. Its protein is CASSLGSAVQETQYF.

This sequence joins TRBV7-6 and TRBJ2-1; 16 positions match TRBD2. V lost 1 base and J lost 8; bases outside the gene matches: 2. In germline, CDR1 is SGHVS, CDR2 FNYEAQ. The CDR3 has 16 residues. For the CDR3, the DNA is TGTGCCAGCAGCTTAGAGGGACTAGCGGGGGGGGATGAGCAGTTCTTC. Translation: CASSLEGLAGGDEQFF. The variable domain in full, with the rest retrieved from reference TRBV7-6 and TRBJ2-1, is GAGVSQSPRYKVTKRGQDVALRCDPISGHVSLYWYRQALGQGPEFLTYFNYEAQQDKSGLPNDRFSAERPEGSISTLTIQRTEQRDSAMYRCASSLEGLAGGDEQFFGPGTRLTVL.

In its sample, this clone was seen a few times. The J gene is TRBJ1-2, the V gene TRBV30, with D possibly being TRBD1 (5 bases). Germline CDR1 and CDR2: GTSNPN and SVGIG (reference sequence). The CDR3 sequence is 12 residues long. V gave up 4 bases and J gave up 4 bases, with 10 bases separating them. This chain's CDR3 is CAWTQGVYGYTF. For the CDR3, the DNA is TGTGCCTGGACGCAGGGCGTCTATGGCTACACCTTC.

This clone was observed a single time. The CDR3 bases are TGTGCCAGCTCACCTTCTACGGGTACCTATGGCTACACCTTC. This sequence encodes CASSPSTGTYGYTF. The V call is TRBV18, the J call TRBJ1-2; the D is unclear. CDR3 length equals 14 residues. Trimming removed 3 bases at V and 4 bases at J, with 12 bases between. CDR1 and CDR2 from the germline V gene are KGHSH and LQKENI.

The CDR3 spells CASSLQGANYGYTF. In DNA, the CDR3 is TGTGCCAGCAGTCTACAGGGGGCTAACTATGGCTACACCTTC. This chain connects TRBV6-6 to TRBJ1-2; TRBD1 matches at 8 bases. Germline CDR1 and CDR2: MNHNY and SVGAGI (reference sequence). V trimming: 5 bases; J trimming: 0 bases; junction bases outside the gene matches: 2. This CDR3 is 14 amino acids long.

This chain connects TRBV7-9 to TRBJ1-2; D ambiguous. This CDR3 is 8 amino acids long. The V gene lost 11 bases and the J gene lost 8 bases, with 6 bases spanning the gap. Germline CDR1 reads SEHNR; CDR2 reads FQNEAQ (reference sequence). CDR3 coding DNA: TGTGCCCCCGGCGGCTACACCTTC. It specifies CAPGGYTF.

The CDR3 coding sequence is TGTGCCAGCAGCGTAGCTGCTAACTATGGCTACACCTTC. Protein sequence: CASSVAANYGYTF. The chain joins TRBV9 to TRBJ1-2; D not certain. V was cut by 0 bases and J by 0 bases, with 3 bases left in between. This CDR3 region has 13 residues. Germline CDR1 and CDR2: SGDLS and YYNGEE.

This rearrangement joins TRBV9 to TRBJ2-7; possibly TRBD2 for D (5 bases). This CDR3 spans 12 amino acids. The V gene's germline CDR1 is SGDLS and CDR2 YYNGEE. Between the trimmed V and J ends, which lost 3 bases and 5 bases, there was a span of 9 bases. CDR3 protein: CASSGGSHEQYF. The CDR3 region has the DNA TGTGCCAGCAGCGGAGGGTCGCACGAGCAGTACTTC.

On this clone: This same CDR3 is encoded by further DNA sequences in the sample. V and J are TRBV18 and TRBJ1-4, with D perhaps matching TRBD1 (5 bases). The V and J ends lost 0 bases and 7 bases respectively, with 12 bases between them. Germline loops: CDR1 KGHSH, CDR2 LQKENI. The CDR3 totals 15 residues. The chain's CDR3 is CASSPPGPRGEKLFF. CDR3 DNA sequence: TGTGCCAGCTCACCACCGGGACCGAGAGGTGAAAAACTGTTTTTT.

The chain uses TRBV5-1 and TRBJ1-4, with D possibly being TRBD1 (5 bases). With 4 bases removed from V and 3 bases from J, the gap between germline ends came to 16 bases. The germline V gene has CDR1 SGHRS and CDR2 YFSETQ. This CDR3 has 16 amino acids. The CDR3 nucleotides read TGCGCCAGCAGCGGAGGGTCGGGACCCCCTAATGAAAAACTGTTTTTT. It codes for CASSGGSGPPNEKLFF.

The genes are TRBV12-3 or TRBV12-4 and TRBJ2-1; tentative D call: TRBD2 (6 bases). V dropped 5 bases and J dropped 7 bases, with 12 bases sitting between them. The CDR3 is made up of 13 amino acids. CDR3 residues: CASSARDFNEQFF. The CDR3 region has the DNA TGTGCCAGCAGTGCCCGGGACTTTAATGAGCAGTTCTTC.

This chain connects TRBV19 to TRBJ2-3; D possibly uses TRBD1 or TRBD2 (5 bases each). V was trimmed by 5 bases and J by 10 bases, leaving 13 bases between them. The CDR3 consists of 12 residues. Germline V gene data show CDR1 as LNHDA and CDR2 as SQIVND (reference sequence). CDR3 sequence reads: CASSSVPGPQYF. The CDR3, as DNA: TGTGCCAGTAGTTCGGTCCCGGGACCGCAGTATTTT.

V gene TRBV2 combines with J gene TRBJ1-5; D unclear. Germline-derived CDR1 and CDR2 are SNHLY and FYNNEI. The CDR3 is made up of 12 amino acids. Deletions cut 3 bases from V and 5 bases from J, with 5 bases between. In DNA, the CDR3 is TGTGCCAGCAGTGATGGCGATCAGCCCCAGCATTTT. Protein sequence: CASSDGDQPQHF. The full variable domain, its missing parts supplied by reference TRBV2 and TRBJ1-5, is EPEVTQTPSHQVTQMGQEVILRCVPISNHLYFYWYRQILGQKVEFLVSFYNNEISEKSEIFDDQFSVERPDGSNFTLKIRSTKLEDSAMYFCASSDGDQPQHFGDGTRLSIL.